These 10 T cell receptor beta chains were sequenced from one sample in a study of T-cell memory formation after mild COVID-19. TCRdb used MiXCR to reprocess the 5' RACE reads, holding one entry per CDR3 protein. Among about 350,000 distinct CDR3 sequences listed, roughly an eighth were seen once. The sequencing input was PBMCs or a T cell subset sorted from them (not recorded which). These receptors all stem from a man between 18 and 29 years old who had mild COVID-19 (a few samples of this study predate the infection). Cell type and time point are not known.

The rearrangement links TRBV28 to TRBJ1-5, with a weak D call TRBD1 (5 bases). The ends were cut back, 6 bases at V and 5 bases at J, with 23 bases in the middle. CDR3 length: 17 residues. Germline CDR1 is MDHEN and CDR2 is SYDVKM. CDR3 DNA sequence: TGTGCCAGCAGCCTCAGGGTTTCGTTCTCGGTCGATCAGCCCCAGCATTTT. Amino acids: CASSLRVSFSVDQPQHF.

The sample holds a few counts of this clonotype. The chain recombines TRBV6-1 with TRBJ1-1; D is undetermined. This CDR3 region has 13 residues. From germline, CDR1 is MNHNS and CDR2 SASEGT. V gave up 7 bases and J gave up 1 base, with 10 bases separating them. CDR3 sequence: CASTGTRNTEAFF. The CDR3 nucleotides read TGTGCCAGCACCGGAACTAGGAACACTGAAGCTTTCTTT.

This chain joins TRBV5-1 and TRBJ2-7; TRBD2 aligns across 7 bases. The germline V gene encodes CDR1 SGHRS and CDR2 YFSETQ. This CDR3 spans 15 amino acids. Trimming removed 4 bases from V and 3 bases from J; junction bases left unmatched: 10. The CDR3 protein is CASSQRWERGYEQYF. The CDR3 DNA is TGCGCCAGCAGCCAACGGTGGGAGCGGGGCTACGAGCAGTACTTC.

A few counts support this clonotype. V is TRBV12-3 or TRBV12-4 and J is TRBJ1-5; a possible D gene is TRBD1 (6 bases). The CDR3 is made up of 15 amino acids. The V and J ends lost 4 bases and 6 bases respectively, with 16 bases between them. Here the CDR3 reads CASSSLQGSSQPQHF. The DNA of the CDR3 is TGTGCCAGCAGTTCCCTACAGGGATCGAGTCAGCCCCAGCATTTT.

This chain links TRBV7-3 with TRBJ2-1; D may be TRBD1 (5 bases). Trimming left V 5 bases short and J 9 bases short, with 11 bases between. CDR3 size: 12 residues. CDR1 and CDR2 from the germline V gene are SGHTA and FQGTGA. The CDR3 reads CASSQLGAEQFF. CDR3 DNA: TGTGCCAGCAGCCAATTAGGGGCTGAGCAGTTCTTC. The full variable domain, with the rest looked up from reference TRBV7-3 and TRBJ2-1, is GAGVSQTPSNKVTEKGKYVELRCDPISGHTALYWYRQSLGQGPEFLIYFQGTGAADDSGLPNDRFFAVRPEGSVSTLKIQRTERGDSAVYLCASSQLGAEQFFGPGTRLTVL.

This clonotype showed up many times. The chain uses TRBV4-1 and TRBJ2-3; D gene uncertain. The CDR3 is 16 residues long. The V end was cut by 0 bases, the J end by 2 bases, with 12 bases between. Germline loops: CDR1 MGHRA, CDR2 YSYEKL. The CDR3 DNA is TGCGCCAGCAGCCAAGAACGATTCCCAAACACAGATACGCAGTATTTT. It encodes CASSQERFPNTDTQYF.

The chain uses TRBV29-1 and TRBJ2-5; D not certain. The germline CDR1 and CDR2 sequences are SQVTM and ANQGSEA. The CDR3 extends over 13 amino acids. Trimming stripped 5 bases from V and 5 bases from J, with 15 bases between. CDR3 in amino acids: CSVYLLPLETQYF. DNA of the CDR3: TGCAGCGTTTACCTCCTCCCGTTGGAGACCCAGTACTTC.

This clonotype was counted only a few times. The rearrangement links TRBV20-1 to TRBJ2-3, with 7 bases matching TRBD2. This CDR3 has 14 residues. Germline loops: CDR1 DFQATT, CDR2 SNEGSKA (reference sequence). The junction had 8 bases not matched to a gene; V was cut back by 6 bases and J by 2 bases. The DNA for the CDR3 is TGCAGTGCCTCGAGCGGGACCTACACAGATACGCAGTATTTT. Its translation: CSASSGTYTDTQYF.

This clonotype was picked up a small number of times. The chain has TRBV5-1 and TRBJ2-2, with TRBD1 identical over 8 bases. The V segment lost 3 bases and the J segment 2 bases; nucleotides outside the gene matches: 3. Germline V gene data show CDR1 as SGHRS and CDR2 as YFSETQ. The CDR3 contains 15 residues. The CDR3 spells CASSWGQVNTGELFF. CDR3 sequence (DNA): TGCGCCAGCAGCTGGGGACAGGTTAACACCGGGGAGCTGTTTTTT.

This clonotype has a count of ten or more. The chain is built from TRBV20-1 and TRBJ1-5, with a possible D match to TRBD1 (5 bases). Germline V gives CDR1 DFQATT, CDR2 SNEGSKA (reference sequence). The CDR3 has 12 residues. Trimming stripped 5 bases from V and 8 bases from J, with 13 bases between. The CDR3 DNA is TGCAGTGCTGACCACCCGGGGGAGCCCCAGCATTTT. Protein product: CSADHPGEPQHF.